This T cell receptor beta chain emerged from a study of PD-L1 blockade in urothelial cancer. The overall study: Blood was tested 3 weeks (second dose) and 6 weeks into treatment.

Time point noted: pretreatment peripheral blood. This clone was seen only once. CDR1 is SGHVS and CDR2 is FQNEAQ in the germline V gene. The V end was cut by 0 bases, the J end by 3 bases, with 10 bases between. CDR3 length: 15 amino acids. Here immunoSEQ multiplex PCR was the method, and the copy in TCRdb shows in-frame clones only, minus some. The sample includes 85,000 to 90,000 clones, under 90% of them seen just once. The specimen was PBMCs, collected around atezolizumab (anti-PD-L1) treatment. This receptor was obtained from a man between 60 and 75 years old with urothelial cancer. This chain connects TRBV7-8 to TRBJ2-3; D possibly corresponds to TRBD1 (5 bases). For the CDR3, the DNA is TGTGCCAGCAGCTTAGCGGGAAGGGGAACAGATACGCAGTATTTT. It encodes CASSLAGRGTDTQYF.